What follows are 22 T cell receptor beta chains derived from one specimen sequenced in a study of CD4+ T cells in melanoma. Produced via immunoSEQ multiplex PCR; TCRdb's table is partial and in-frame only. The sample consists of some 21,000 clones, more than 65% of them appearing once. The specimen was cells from a culture (not recorded whether cultured in vitro). These receptors originate from a human donor with melanoma.

The V call is TRBV28, the J call TRBJ2-7; D is ambiguous. The V and J ends lost 5 bases and 0 bases respectively, with 14 bases between them. The CDR3 loop spans 15 amino acids. Germline V lookup: CDR1 MDHEN, CDR2 SYDVKM. CDR3 sequence reads: CASSPPGSSSYEQYF. The CDR3 DNA is TGTGCCAGCAGTCCCCCCGGATCGAGCTCCTACGAGCAGTACTTC.

The genes are TRBV4-2 and TRBJ1-1; 7 nucleotides align to TRBD1. Trimming took 4 bases from V and 0 from J; bases not matched to a gene: 11. Germline V gene sequence: CDR1 LGHNA, CDR2 YNFKEQ. The CDR3 spans 17 residues. This chain's CDR3 is CASSPPQGQTMNTEAFF. The CDR3 nucleotides read TGTGCCAGCAGCCCACCCCAGGGACAGACTATGAACACTGAAGCTTTCTTT.

This clone was observed once. The V gene is TRBV4-1, the J gene TRBJ1-2, with D maybe TRBD1 (6 bases). The CDR3 contains 15 residues. With 2 bases removed from V and 8 bases from J, the gap between germline ends came to 18 bases. Germline CDR1 reads MGHRA; CDR2 reads YSYEKL. The CDR3 DNA follows: TGCGCCAGCAGCCAAATACCAGGGGCCCCGAAAGGCTACACCTTC. Its translation: CASSQIPGAPKGYTF.

This clone was detected only a few times. The chain employs TRBV27 and TRBJ2-6; a possible D gene is TRBD2 (5 bases). Trimming shortened V by 3 bases and J by 4 bases, and 13 bases separated the two germline ends. Germline CDR1 and CDR2: MNHEY and SMNVEV (reference sequence). The CDR3 has 16 amino acids. This chain's CDR3 is CASSLRARRGANVLTF. Here the CDR3 DNA reads TGTGCCAGCAGTTTGCGGGCACGAAGAGGGGCCAACGTCCTGACTTTC. Variable domain in full (rest from reference TRBV27 and TRBJ2-6): EAQVTQNPRYLITVTGKKLTVTCSQNMNHEYMSWYRQDPGLGLRQIYYSMNVEVTDKGDVPEGYKVSRKEKRNFPLILESPSPNQTSLYFCASSLRARRGANVLTFGAGSRLTVL.

The V gene is TRBV30, the J gene TRBJ1-5; D is uncertain. CDR3 length equals 17 residues. Germline CDR1 and CDR2: GTSNPN and SVGIG (reference sequence). V dropped 5 bases and J dropped 0 bases, with 20 bases sitting between them. As DNA, the CDR3 is TGTGCCTGGGGAGACTCCGTCTCCAAAGGTAGCAATCAGCCCCAGCATTTT. Its translation: CAWGDSVSKGSNQPQHF.

The chain is built from TRBV10-2 and TRBJ2-2; D gene unclear. Germline assignment: CDR1 WSHSY and CDR2 SAAADI. The CDR3 is 12 amino acids. Trimming removed 4 bases at V and 9 bases at J, with 9 bases between. CDR3 region: CASSAAGRELFF. The DNA of the CDR3 is TGCGCCAGCAGTGCGGCTGGCAGGGAGCTGTTTTTT.

This clone is termed medium-sized. This chain links TRBV2 with TRBJ2-5; a possible D gene is TRBD2 (6 bases). This CDR3 is built from 14 residues. V was pared by 2 bases and J by 5 bases, with 12 bases between. Germline V CDR1 and CDR2: SNHLY, FYNNEI. The CDR3 nucleotides are TGTGCCAGCAGTGAACAGGGCCGGGGGGAGACCCAGTACTTC. Translating it yields CASSEQGRGETQYF.

This sequence joins TRBV6-5 and TRBJ2-7; 13 bases align to TRBD2. Trimming cost V 5 bases and J 4 bases; bases outside gene matches: 5. The CDR3 length is 15 residues. Germline V gene sequence: CDR1 MNHEY, CDR2 SVGAGI. The CDR3 DNA is TGTGCCAGCAGTGCCCAACTAGCGGGGGGGTACGAGCAGTACTTC. Translating it yields CASSAQLAGGYEQYF.

The rearrangement joins TRBV6-5 to TRBJ1-1; D gene uncertain. The germline V gene has CDR1 MNHEY and CDR2 SVGAGI. This CDR3 is built from 14 residues. The V end lost 5 bases, the J end lost 0 bases, and 10 bases lay between the germline ends. The CDR3 reads CASSPRVVNTEAFF. The DNA of the CDR3 is TGTGCCAGCAGTCCCCGTGTCGTGAACACTGAAGCTTTCTTT.

This chain links TRBV7-8 with TRBJ2-1, with 8 bases lining up with TRBD1. The CDR3 totals 15 residues. CDR1 is SGHVS, CDR2 FQNEAQ, per germline. V shed 8 bases and J 6 bases; nucleotides not matched to a gene: 12. CDR3 region: CASGEQDRVRNEQFF. Written as DNA, the CDR3 is TGTGCCAGCGGGGAACAGGACAGGGTTCGCAATGAGCAGTTCTTC.

This clone was detected a few times. The chain has TRBV5-1 and TRBJ2-2; D uncertain. CDR3 size: 14 residues. V was cut by 1 base and J by 3 bases, with 7 bases left in between. The V gene's germline CDR1 is SGHRS and CDR2 YFSETQ. As DNA, the CDR3 is TGCGCCAGCAGCTTGAACAGCGACACCGGGGAGCTGTTTTTT. Its translation: CASSLNSDTGELFF.

This clone was found once. This CDR3 is also generated by other DNA sequences in the sample. The chain carries TRBV4-1 and TRBJ2-7; 8 bases line up with TRBD1. The germline V gene has CDR1 MGHRA and CDR2 YSYEKL. The CDR3 extends over 15 amino acids. With V trimmed by 0 bases and J by 3 bases, 4 bases remained unmatched. CDR3 sequence reads: CASSQEGTGNYEQYF. Written as DNA, the CDR3 is TGCGCCAGCAGCCAAGAAGGGACAGGAAACTACGAGCAGTACTTC.

The chain links TRBV7-3 to TRBJ2-1; 11 nucleotides match TRBD2. V shed 1 base, J shed 8 bases, and the junction held 4 bases outside the gene matches. The length of the CDR3 is 15 residues. Per germline, CDR1 SGHTA and CDR2 FQGTGA. CDR3 in amino acids: CASSLIAGGLYEQFF. As DNA, the CDR3 is TGTGCCAGCAGCTTAATAGCGGGGGGGCTGTATGAGCAGTTCTTC.

V gene TRBV6-1 combines with J gene TRBJ2-7, with D uncertain. This CDR3 comprises 14 residues. Germline V gene sequence: CDR1 MNHNS, CDR2 SASEGT. With 1 base removed from V and 4 bases from J, the gap between germline ends came to 11 bases. The CDR3 protein is CASSEEPANYEQYF. CDR3 nucleotide sequence: TGTGCCAGCAGTGAAGAGCCAGCTAATTACGAGCAGTACTTC.

The genes are TRBV11-3 and TRBJ2-5, with 7 nucleotides matching TRBD1. The germline gives CDR1 SGHNT, CDR2 YENEEA. After removal of 6 bases from V and 4 bases from J, the junction contained 5 bases not matched to a gene. This CDR3 is 13 amino acids long. The CDR3: CASSRYRGETQYF. The DNA for the CDR3 is TGTGCCAGCAGTCGATACAGGGGAGAGACCCAGTACTTC.

In its sample, this clone was seen once. This chain links TRBV4-1 with TRBJ2-2, with D perhaps matching TRBD1 or TRBD2 (5 bases each). CDR1 is MGHRA and CDR2 is YSYEKL in the germline V gene. The CDR3 is made up of 15 amino acids. V lost 0 bases to trimming and J lost 5 bases, with 10 bases between them. The CDR3 DNA follows: TGCGCCAGCAGCCAAGATTGGGGGAGTACCGGGGAGCTGTTTTTT. Encoded protein: CASSQDWGSTGELFF.

This clone was detected only once. The chain has TRBV4-1 and TRBJ1-3; 9 bases are shared with TRBD1. V lost 0 bases, J lost 8 bases, and 14 bases stayed unmatched. The germline V gene has CDR1 MGHRA and CDR2 YSYEKL. The CDR3 is 18 residues long. The CDR3 reads CASSQDPRSGTGMYTIYF. Written as DNA, the CDR3 is TGCGCCAGCAGCCAAGACCCTCGCTCCGGGACAGGGATGTACACCATATATTTT.

This clone was seen once. This chain uses TRBV6-7 with TRBJ1-1, with D tentatively TRBD1 (5 bases). TRBV6-7 is an ORF for which the function is uncertain. V was shortened by 10 bases and J by 0 bases, with 18 bases between the two germline ends. The CDR3 totals 15 residues. Written as DNA, the CDR3 is TGTGCCACCCCGCCCCCGGGACCGCTGAACACTGAAGCTTTCTTT. Encoded protein: CATPPPGPLNTEAFF.

The chain has TRBV15 and TRBJ1-6; D might be TRBD1 (5 bases). Between the trimmed V and J ends, which lost 5 bases and 9 bases, there was a span of 14 bases. The germline V gene encodes CDR1 LNHNV and CDR2 YYDKDF (reference sequence). This CDR3 is built from 14 residues. CDR3 amino acids: CATSLDRGGSPLHF. The CDR3, as DNA: TGTGCCACCAGCTTAGACAGAGGCGGTTCACCCCTCCACTTT.

The genes are TRBV12-5 and TRBJ2-5; a weak D match, TRBD2 (6 bases). V was clipped by 6 bases and J by 5 bases, with 13 bases between them. This CDR3 comprises 13 residues. In germline, CDR1 is LGHNT, CDR2 FRNRAP. The CDR3 loop is CASGRGREETQYF. The CDR3 coding sequence is TGTGCTAGTGGACGGGGCCGGGAGGAGACCCAGTACTTC.

This clone was counted only a few times. The chain carries TRBV29-1 and TRBJ1-2, with D possibly matching TRBD1 (6 bases). The CDR3 sequence is 11 residues long. V was shortened by 6 bases and J by 7 bases, with 12 bases between the two germline ends. In germline, CDR1 is SQVTM, CDR2 ANQGSEA. CDR3 region: CSVYRDGGYTF. The CDR3 region has the DNA TGCAGCGTCTACAGGGACGGTGGCTACACCTTC.

The rearrangement uses TRBV14 and TRBJ1-6, with 7 bases matching TRBD1. Germline V gene lookup returns CDR1 SGHDN and CDR2 FVKESK. The CDR3 has 15 amino acids. The trim removed 4 bases at V and 8 bases at J, leaving 8 bases unmatched. In DNA, the CDR3 is TGTGCCAGCAGCCGACACAGGGGCAAGGATTCACCCCTCCACTTT. Translation gives CASSRHRGKDSPLHF.